This T cell receptor beta chain was captured by sequencing in a study of T cell responses to AZD1222 COVID-19 vaccine. Germline CDR1 and CDR2: SGHNT and YENEEA. There are 14 residues in the CDR3. V lost 1 base, J lost 3 bases, and 10 bases lay in between. Data came from immunoSEQ multiplex PCR; TCRdb stores just in-frame clones and leaves some out. This table has 150,000 or so clones, 80% to 95% appearing once. This clonotype was sampled from an adult in good health. The sample in question was peripheral blood, obtained on day 0 of AZD1222 vaccination. The chain has TRBV11-3 and TRBJ2-7, with D tentatively TRBD1 or TRBD2 (5 bases each). As DNA, the CDR3 is TGTGCCAGCAGCTTAGGGGGGTTAGACTACGAGCAGTACTTC. It is translated as CASSLGGLDYEQYF. Looking up the rest from reference TRBV11-3 and TRBJ2-7 gives the full variable domain: EAGVVQSPRYKIIEKKQPVAFWCNPISGHNTLYWYLQNLGQGPELLIRYENEEAVDDSQLPKDRFSAERLKGVDSTLKIQPAELGDSAVYLCASSLGGLDYEQYFGPGTRLTVT.